This TCR beta chain is drawn from a study of shared clonotypes between healthy human individuals. Study overall: Serving as donors were a couple of women and a few men, whose ages spanned 18 to 49. Three plates each covered CD4 naive and memory; CD8 naive two, CD8 memory one.

An even split of each subset's genomic DNA across several immunoSEQ plates was performed. The authors loaded roughly 200 ng DNA, some 32,000 T cell genomes, into sorted-subset replicate PCRs. Generated by immunoSEQ multiplex PCR, the TCRdb table keeps only in-frame clones and is missing some. There are nearly 2 million clones in the sample; approximately 94% occur only once, and 0.9% to 1.5% lies in the top ten. As defined, naive CD8 cells were CD45RO-negative and positively selected for CCR7, with terminally differentiated effector memory CD45RA+ cells excluded. The sequenced sample consisted of naive CD8+ T cells sorted from blood. This receptor was obtained from a man aged 18 to 30 in good health.

CDR3 sequence reads: CASSETGNPYNEQFF. CDR3 bases: TGTGCCAGCAGCGAAACCGGGAATCCCTACAATGAGCAGTTCTTC. This chain joins TRBV9 and TRBJ2-1; weak D call: TRBD2 (5 bases). Germline V lookup: CDR1 SGDLS, CDR2 YYNGEE. The CDR3 runs to 15 residues. Trimming cost V 3 bases and J 2 bases, with 12 bases left between them.